The TCR beta chain under discussion was sequenced for a study of T-cell reconstitution after alpha-beta-depleted transplantation in children. Library preparation (for TCRbeta) was performed with unique molecular identifiers. From the PCR reads, TCRdb called clonotypes with MiXCR, one entry per CDR3 protein. The table records about 200,000 distinct CDR3 sequences, roughly 7.1% of them present only once. CDR1 and CDR2 (germline): LNHNV, YYDKDF (reference sequence). V gave up 0 bases and J gave up 0 bases; unmatched junction bases: 6. There are 18 residues in the CDR3. This clonotype was seen many times.

The sequencing used PBMCs, collected before TCRalphabeta/CD19-depleted stem cell transplant. This TCR was recovered from a boy younger than 10 with acute lymphoblastic leukemia, due to receive a stem cell transplant. This chain joins TRBV15 and TRBJ2-2; 8 positions agree with TRBD2. The CDR3 here is CATSRDWGGRSNTGELFF. DNA of the CDR3: TGTGCCACCAGCAGAGATTGGGGCGGGAGGTCGAACACCGGGGAGCTGTTTTTT.